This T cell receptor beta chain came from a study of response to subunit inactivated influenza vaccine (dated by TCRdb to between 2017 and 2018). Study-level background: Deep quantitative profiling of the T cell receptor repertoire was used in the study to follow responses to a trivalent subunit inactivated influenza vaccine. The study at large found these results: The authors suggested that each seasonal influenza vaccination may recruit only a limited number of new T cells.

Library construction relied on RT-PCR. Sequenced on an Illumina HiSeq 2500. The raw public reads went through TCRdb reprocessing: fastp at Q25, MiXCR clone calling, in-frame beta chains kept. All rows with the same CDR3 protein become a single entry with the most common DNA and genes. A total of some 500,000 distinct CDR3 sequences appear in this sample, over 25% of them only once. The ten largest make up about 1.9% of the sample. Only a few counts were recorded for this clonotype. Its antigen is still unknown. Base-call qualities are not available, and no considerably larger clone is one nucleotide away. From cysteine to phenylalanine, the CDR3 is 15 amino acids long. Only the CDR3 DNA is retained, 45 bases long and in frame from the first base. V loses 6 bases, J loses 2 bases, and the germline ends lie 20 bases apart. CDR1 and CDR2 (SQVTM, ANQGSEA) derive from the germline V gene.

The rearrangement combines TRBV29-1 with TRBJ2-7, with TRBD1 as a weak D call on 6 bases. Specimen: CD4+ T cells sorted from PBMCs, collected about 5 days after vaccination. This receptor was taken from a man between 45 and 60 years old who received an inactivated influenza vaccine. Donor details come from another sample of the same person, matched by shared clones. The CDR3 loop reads CSVRKYREGAYEQYF. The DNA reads TGCAGCGTCCGGAAGTACAGGGAAGGAGCCTACGAGCAGTACTTC.